The rows below give T cell receptor beta chains drawn from one sample of a study of lymphopenia after photon versus proton radiotherapy. TCRdb's copy holds only in-frame clones and misses some; the assay was immunoSEQ multiplex PCR. Of 150,000 to 200,000 clones in the sample, about 85% are singletons; the top ten hold around 4.5%. The sequencing here drew on peripheral blood, taken from a patient treated with photon-based radiotherapy. The receptors were gathered from a man in his fifties or sixties with gastric cancer. CDR3s include the opening cysteine and the closing phenylalanine or tryptophan. D genes are given only for firm matches. Size tells how often a clone was seen (once, few, many) or the class of an expanded clone, and some rows leave it out.

d_call cdr3_length j_call v_call clone_size cdr3_aa cdr3_nt
- 15 TRBJ2-6 TRBV4-3 - CASSPSQSRANVLTF TGCGCCAGCAGCCCGTCACAAAGTCGGGCCAACGTCCTGACTTTC
- 13 TRBJ2-7 TRBV7-9 - CASSLTGVAEQYF TGTGCCAGCAGCTTAACGGGAGTGGCCGAGCAGTACTTC
TRBD1 18 TRBJ2-2 TRBV7-9 - CASSLAAYRGRDTGELFF TGTGCCAGCAGCTTAGCGGCTTACAGGGGGCGCGACACCGGGGAGCTGTTTTTT
TRBD1 15 TRBJ2-5 TRBV7-2 - CASSSGTGGYETQYF TGTGCCAGCAGCTCCGGGACAGGGGGCTACGAGACCCAGTACTTC
- 14 TRBJ1-1 TRBV27 - CASSFSQMNTEAFF TGTGCCAGCAGTTTTTCACAGATGAACACTGAAGCTTTCTTT
- 13 TRBJ2-6 TRBV6-6 - CASMGAGANVLTF TGTGCCAGCATGGGCGCAGGGGCCAACGTCCTGACTTTC
TRBD2 16 TRBJ2-2 TRBV19 - CASSRTSGSIGGELFF TGTGCCAGTAGTCGGACTAGCGGGAGTATCGGCGGGGAGCTGTTTTTT
- 12 TRBJ2-7 TRBV11-2 - CASSLSSAEQYF TGTGCCAGCAGCTTATCTAGCGCCGAGCAGTACTTC
- 13 TRBJ2-3 TRBV28 - CASTTPATDTQYF TGTGCCAGCACCACTCCCGCCACAGATACGCAGTATTTT
- 16 TRBJ1-1 TRBV21-1 - CASSKGEGQLNTEAFF TGTGCCAGCAGCAAAGGGGAAGGGCAACTGAACACTGAAGCTTTCTTT
TRBD2 18 TRBJ2-1 TRBV10-1 once CASSVLAPGRNSYNEQFF TGCGCCAGCAGTGTTCTAGCTCCCGGGAGGAACTCCTACAATGAGCAGTTCTTC